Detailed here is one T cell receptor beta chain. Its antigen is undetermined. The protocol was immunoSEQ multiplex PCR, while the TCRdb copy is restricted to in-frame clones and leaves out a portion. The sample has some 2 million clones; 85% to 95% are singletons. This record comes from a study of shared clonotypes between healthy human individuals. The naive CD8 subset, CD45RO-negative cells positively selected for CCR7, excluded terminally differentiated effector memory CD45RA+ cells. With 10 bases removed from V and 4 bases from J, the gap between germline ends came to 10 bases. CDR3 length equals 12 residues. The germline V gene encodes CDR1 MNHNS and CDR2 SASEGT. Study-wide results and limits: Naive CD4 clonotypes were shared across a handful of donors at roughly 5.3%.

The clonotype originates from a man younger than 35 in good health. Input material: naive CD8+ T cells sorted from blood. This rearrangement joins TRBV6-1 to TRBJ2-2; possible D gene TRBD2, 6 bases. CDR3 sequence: CATMGGTGELFF. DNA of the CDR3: TGTGCCACTATGGGGGGCACCGGGGAGCTGTTTTTT.